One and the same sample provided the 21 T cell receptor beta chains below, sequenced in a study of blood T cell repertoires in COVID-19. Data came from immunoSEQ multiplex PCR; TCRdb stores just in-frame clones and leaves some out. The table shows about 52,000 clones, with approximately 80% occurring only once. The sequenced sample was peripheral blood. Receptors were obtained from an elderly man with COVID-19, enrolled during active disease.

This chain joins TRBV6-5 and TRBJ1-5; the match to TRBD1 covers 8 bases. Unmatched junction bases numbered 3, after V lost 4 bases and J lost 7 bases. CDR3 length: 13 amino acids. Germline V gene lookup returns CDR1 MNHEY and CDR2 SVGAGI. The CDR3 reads CASSWDRSQPQHF. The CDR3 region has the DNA TGTGCCAGCAGTTGGGACAGGTCCCAGCCCCAGCATTTT.

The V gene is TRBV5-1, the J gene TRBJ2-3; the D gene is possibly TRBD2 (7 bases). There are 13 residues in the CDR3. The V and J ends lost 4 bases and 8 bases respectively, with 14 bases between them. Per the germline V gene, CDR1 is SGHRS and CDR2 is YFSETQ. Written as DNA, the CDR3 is TGCGCCAGCAGCGGAGGGGAGGGGGGTACGCAGTATTTT. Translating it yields CASSGGEGGTQYF.

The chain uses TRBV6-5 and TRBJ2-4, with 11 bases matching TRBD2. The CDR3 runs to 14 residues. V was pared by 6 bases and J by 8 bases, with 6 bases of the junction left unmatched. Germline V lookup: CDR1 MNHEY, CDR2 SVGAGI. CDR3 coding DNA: TGTGCCAGCAGCGATACTAGCGGGAGTTACATTCAGTACTTC. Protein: CASSDTSGSYIQYF.

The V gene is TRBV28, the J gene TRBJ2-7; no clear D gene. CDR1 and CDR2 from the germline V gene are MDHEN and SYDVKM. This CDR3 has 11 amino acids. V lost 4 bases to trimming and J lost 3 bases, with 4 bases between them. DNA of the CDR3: TGTGCCAGCAGTTCGTACTACGAGCAGTACGTC. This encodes CASSSYYEQYV.

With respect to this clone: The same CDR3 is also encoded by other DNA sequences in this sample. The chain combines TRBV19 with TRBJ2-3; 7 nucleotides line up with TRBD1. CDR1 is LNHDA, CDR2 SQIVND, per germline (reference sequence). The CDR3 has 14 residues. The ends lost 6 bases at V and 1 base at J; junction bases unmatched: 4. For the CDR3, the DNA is TGTGCCAGTAGCACGCAGGGGGGCACAGATACGCAGTATTTT. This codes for CASSTQGGTDTQYF.

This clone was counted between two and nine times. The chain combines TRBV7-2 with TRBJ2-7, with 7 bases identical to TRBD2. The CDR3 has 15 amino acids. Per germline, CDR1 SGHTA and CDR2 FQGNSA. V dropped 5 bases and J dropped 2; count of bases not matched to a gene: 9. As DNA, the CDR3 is TGTGCCAGCAGCCCTCGGGGGGTTGGGACCTACGAGCAGTACTTC. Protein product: CASSPRGVGTYEQYF.

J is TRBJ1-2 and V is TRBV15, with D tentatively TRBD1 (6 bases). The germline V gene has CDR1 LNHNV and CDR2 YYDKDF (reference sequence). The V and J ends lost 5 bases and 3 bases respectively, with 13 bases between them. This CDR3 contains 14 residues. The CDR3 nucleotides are TGTGCCACCAGCGCGGGGGCTGCTTACTATGGCTACACCTTC. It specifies CATSAGAAYYGYTF.

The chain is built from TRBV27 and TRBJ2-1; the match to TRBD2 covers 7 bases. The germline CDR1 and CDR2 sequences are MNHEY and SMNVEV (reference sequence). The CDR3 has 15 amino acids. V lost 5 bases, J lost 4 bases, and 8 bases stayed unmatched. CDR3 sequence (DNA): TGTGCCAGCAGTGCCCTAGCGGAAACATACAATGAGCAGTTCTTC. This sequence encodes CASSALAETYNEQFF.

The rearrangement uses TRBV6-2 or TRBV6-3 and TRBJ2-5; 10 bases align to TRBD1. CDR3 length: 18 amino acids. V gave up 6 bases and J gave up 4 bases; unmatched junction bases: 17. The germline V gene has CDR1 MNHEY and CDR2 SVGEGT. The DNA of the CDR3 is TGTGCCAGCAGCACGGGACAGGGGATGTGGCAGGGAAGAGAGACCCAGTACTTC. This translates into CASSTGQGMWQGRETQYF.

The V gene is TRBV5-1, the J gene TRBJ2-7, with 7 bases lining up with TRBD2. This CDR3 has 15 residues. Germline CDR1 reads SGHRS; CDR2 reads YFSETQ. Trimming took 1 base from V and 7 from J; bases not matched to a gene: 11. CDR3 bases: TGCGCCAGCAGCTTGACCGGCGGGGGAGTGCGTGAGCAGTACTTC. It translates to CASSLTGGGVREQYF.

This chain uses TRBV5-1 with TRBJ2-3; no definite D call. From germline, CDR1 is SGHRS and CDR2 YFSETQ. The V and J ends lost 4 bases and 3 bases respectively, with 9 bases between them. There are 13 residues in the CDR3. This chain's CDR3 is CASSPPGTDTQYF. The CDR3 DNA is TGCGCCAGCAGCCCACCCGGGACAGATACGCAGTATTTT.

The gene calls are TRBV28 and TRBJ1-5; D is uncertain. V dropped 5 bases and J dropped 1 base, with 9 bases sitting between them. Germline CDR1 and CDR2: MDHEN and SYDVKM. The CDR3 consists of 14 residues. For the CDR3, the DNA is TGTGCCAGCAGTCCCGTCGGGAGCAATCAGCCCCAGCATTTT. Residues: CASSPVGSNQPQHF.

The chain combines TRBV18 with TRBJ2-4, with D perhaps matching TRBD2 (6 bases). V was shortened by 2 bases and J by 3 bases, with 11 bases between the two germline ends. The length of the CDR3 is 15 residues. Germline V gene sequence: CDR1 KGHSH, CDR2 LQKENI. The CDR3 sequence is CASSPGGEVKNIQYF. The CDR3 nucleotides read TGTGCCAGCTCACCAGGAGGGGAGGTCAAAAACATTCAGTACTTC.

The DNA for the CDR3 is TGTGCCAGTAGTCTGGCCTTCAACTATGGCTACACCTTC. Its protein product is CASSLAFNYGYTF. J is TRBJ1-2 and V is TRBV19; D uncertain. Between the trimmed V and J ends, which lost 5 bases and 2 bases, there was a span of 9 bases. CDR1 is LNHDA and CDR2 is SQIVND in the germline V gene (reference sequence). This CDR3 is built from 13 residues.

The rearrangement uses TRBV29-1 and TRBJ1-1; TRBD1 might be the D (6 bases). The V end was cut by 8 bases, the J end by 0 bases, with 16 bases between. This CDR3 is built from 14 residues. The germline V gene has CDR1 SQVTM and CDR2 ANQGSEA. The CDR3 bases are TGCAGCCTCAAAACGGGGACAATGAACACTGAAGCTTTCTTT. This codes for CSLKTGTMNTEAFF.

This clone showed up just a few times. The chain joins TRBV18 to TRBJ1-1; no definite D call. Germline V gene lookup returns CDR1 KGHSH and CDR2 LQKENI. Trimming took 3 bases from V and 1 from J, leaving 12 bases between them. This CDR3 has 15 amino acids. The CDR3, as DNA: TGTGCCAGCTCACCCCCCTCTAGTTGGAACACTGAAGCTTTCTTT. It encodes CASSPPSSWNTEAFF.

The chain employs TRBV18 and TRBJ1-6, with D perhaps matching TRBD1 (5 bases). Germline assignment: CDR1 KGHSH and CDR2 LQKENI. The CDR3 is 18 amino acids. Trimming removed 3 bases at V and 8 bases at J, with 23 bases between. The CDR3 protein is CASSPFLRQSFEDSPLHF. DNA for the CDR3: TGTGCCAGCTCACCGTTCTTGAGACAGTCCTTTGAGGATTCACCCCTCCACTTT. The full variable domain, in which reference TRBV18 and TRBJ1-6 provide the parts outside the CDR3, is NAGVMQNPRHLVRRRGQEARLRCSPMKGHSHVYWYRQLPEEGLKFMVYLQKENIIDESGMPKERFSAEFPKEGPSILRIQQVVRGDSAAYFCASSPFLRQSFEDSPLHFGNGTRLTVT.

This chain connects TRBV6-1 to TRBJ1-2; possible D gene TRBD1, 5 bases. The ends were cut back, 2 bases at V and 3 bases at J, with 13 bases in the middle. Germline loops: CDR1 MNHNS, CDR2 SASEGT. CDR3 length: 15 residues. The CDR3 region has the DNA TGTGCCAGCAGTGAAAGTTATGGGGGGGACTATGGCTACACCTTC. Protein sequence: CASSESYGGDYGYTF.

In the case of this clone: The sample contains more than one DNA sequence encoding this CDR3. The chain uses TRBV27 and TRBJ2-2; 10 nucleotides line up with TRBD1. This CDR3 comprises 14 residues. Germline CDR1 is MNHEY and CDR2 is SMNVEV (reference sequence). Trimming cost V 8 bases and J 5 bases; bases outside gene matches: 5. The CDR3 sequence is CASLRTGGTGELFF. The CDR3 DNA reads TGTGCCAGCCTTCGGACAGGGGGAACCGGGGAGCTGTTTTTT.

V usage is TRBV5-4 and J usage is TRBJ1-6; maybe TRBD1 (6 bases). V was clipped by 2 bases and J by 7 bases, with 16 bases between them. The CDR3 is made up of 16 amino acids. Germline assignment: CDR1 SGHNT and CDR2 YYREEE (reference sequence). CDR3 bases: TGTGCCAGCAGCTTCGGGGGGCGAGTGGAAAATTCACCCCTCCACTTT. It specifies CASSFGGRVENSPLHF.

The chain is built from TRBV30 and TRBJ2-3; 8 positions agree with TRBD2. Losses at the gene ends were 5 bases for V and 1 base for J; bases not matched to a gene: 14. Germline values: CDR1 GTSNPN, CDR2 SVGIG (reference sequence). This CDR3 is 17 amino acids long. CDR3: CAWGRPGAGAGTDTQYF. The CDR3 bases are TGTGCCTGGGGACGCCCGGGAGCGGGAGCTGGCACAGATACGCAGTATTTT.